This TCR beta chain stems from a study of Ad26.COV2.S vaccination and SARS-CoV-2 variants. Points from the study as a whole: It was reported that spike-specific CD8+ and CD4+ T cell responses were substantially broad after vaccination.

Some clones are missing from TCRdb's copy, which holds only in-frame ones; the method was immunoSEQ multiplex PCR. Of about 680,000 clones listed, more than 70% are singletons. Treatment specified: roughly 19 received Ad26.COV2.S at low or high dose, single or two shots; roughly 5 received placebo; per-sample allocation not given. Repertoires come from day 63 after the first vaccine or placebo injection. On this clone: Its specificity is not known.

This CDR3 spans 15 amino acids. Germline CDR1 reads SQVTM; CDR2 reads ANQGSEA. The V and J ends lost 3 bases and 5 bases respectively, with 19 bases between them. The rearrangement uses TRBV29-1 and TRBJ1-2; D gene uncertain. The origin of this receptor is a person between 18 and 59 years old who received the Ad26.COV2.S COVID-19 vaccine or a placebo. The sample was peripheral blood, taken in a trial of Ad26.COV2.S vaccine versus placebo. The CDR3: CSVDAGVIGNYGYTF. The CDR3 DNA reads as TGCAGCGTTGATGCAGGAGTCATCGGGAATTATGGCTACACCTTC.